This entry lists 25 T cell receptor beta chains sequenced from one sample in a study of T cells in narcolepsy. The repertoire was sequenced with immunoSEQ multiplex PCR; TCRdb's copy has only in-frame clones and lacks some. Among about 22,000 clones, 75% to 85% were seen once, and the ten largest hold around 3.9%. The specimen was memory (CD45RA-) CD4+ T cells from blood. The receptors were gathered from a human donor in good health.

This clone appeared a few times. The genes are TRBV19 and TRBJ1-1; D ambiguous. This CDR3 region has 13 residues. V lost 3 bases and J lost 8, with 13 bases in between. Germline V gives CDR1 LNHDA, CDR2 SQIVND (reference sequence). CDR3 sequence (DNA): TGTGCCAGTAGTATTAACGGGGAGCTCGAAGCTTTCTTT. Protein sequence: CASSINGELEAFF.

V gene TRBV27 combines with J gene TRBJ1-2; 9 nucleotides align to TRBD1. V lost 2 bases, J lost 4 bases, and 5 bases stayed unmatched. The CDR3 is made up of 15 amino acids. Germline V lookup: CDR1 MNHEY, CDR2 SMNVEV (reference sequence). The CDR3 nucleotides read TGTGCCAGCAGTTTACGCGGGACAGGGACCTATGGCTACACCTTC. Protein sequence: CASSLRGTGTYGYTF.

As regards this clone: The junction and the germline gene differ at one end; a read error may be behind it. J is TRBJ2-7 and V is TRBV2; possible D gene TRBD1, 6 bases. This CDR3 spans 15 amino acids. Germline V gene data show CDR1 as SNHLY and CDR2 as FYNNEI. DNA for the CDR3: TGTGCCAGCAGCACACACGCACAGGGCCCCCTCGAGCAGAACTTC. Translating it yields CASSTHAQGPLEQNF.

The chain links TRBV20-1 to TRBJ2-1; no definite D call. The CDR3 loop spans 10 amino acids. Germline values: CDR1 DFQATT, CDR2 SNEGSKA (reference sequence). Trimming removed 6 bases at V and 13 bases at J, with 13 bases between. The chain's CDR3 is CSAPLVVQFF. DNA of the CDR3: TGCAGTGCCCCTTTAGTAGTTCAGTTCTTC.

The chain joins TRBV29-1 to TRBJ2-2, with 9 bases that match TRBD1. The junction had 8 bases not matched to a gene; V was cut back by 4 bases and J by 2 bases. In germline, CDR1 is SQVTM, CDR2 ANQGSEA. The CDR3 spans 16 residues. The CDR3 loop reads CSVGPRDRVNTGELFF. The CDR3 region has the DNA TGCAGCGTTGGACCCCGGGACAGGGTTAACACCGGGGAGCTGTTTTTT.

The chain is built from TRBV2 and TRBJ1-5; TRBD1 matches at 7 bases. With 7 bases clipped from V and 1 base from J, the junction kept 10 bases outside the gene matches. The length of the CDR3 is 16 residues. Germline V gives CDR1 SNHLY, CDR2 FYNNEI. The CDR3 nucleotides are TGTGCCAGCAAGGGTCCGCAGGGGGGAAGCAATCAGCCCCAGCATTTT. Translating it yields CASKGPQGGSNQPQHF.

CDR3 in amino acids: CASSPPADTQYF. In DNA, the CDR3 is TGTGCCAGCAGCCCTCCCGCCGATACGCAGTATTTT. The V call is TRBV5-5, the J call TRBJ2-3, with unresolved D. Trimming left V 4 bases short and J 6 bases short, with 9 bases between. Germline V gives CDR1 SGHKS, CDR2 YYEKEE (reference sequence). The CDR3 has 12 amino acids.

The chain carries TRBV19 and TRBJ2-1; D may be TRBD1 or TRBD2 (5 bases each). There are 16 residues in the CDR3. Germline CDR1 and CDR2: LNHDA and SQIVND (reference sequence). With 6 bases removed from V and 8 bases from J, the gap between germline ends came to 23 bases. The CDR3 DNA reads TGTGCCAGTAGCCAACTACGGGGTGGGGGTCTCGATGAGCAGTTCTTC. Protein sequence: CASSQLRGGGLDEQFF.

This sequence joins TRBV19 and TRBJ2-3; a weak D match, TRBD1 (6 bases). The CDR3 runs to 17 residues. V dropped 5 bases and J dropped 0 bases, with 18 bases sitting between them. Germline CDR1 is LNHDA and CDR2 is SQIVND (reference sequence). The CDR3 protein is CASSYGGGERSTDTQYF. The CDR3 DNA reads TGTGCCAGTAGTTATGGTGGGGGCGAAAGGAGCACAGATACGCAGTATTTT. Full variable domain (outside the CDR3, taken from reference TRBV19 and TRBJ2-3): DGGITQSPKYLFRKEGQNVTLSCEQNLNHDAMYWYRQDPGQGLRLIYYSQIVNDFQKGDIAEGYSVSREKKESFPLTVTSAQKNPTAFYLCASSYGGGERSTDTQYFGPGTRLTVL.

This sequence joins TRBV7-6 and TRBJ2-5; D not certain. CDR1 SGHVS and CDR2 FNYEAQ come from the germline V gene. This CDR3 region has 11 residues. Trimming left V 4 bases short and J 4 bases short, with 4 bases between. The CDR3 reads CASSYGETQYF. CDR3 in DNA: TGTGCCAGCAGCTACGGAGAGACCCAGTACTTC.

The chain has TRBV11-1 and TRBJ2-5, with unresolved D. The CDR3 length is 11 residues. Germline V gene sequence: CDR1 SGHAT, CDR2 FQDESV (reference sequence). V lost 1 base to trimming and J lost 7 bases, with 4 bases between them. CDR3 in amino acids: CASSLGGTQYF. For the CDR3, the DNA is TGTGCCAGCAGCTTAGGGGGGACCCAGTACTTC. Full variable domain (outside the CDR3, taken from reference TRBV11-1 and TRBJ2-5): EAEVAQSPRYKITEKSQAVAFWCDPISGHATLYWYRQILGQGPELLVQFQDESVVDDSQLPKDRFSAERLKGVDSTLKIQPAELGDSAMYLCASSLGGTQYFGPGTRLLVL.

CDR3 bases: TGTGCCAGTGGGGGGGTCCGGGACGGATATTCACCCCTCCACTTT. It codes for CASGGVRDGYSPLHF. The V gene is TRBV7-2, the J gene TRBJ1-6, with D possibly TRBD1 on 5 matching bases. V lost 9 bases, J lost 8 bases, and 20 bases lay in between. CDR1 is SGHTA, CDR2 FQGNSA, per germline. This CDR3 spans 15 amino acids.

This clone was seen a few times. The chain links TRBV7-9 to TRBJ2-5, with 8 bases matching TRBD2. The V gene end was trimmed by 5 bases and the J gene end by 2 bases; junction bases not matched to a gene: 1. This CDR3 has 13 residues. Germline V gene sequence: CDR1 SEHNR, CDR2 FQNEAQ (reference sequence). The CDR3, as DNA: TGTGCCAGCAGCACGGGGGGGCAAGAGACCCAGTACTTC. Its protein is CASSTGGQETQYF.

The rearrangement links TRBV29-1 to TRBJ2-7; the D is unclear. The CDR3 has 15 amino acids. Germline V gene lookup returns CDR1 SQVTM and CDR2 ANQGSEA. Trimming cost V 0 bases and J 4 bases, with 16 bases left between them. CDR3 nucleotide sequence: TGCAGCGTTGAAGAATCGAGACTCATCGGATACGAGCAGTACTTC. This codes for CSVEESRLIGYEQYF.

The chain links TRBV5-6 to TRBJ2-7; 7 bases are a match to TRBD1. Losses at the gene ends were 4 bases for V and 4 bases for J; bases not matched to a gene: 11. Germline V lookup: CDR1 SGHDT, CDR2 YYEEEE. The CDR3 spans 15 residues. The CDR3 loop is CASSLWGTASYEQYF. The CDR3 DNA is TGTGCCAGCAGCCTTTGGGGGACAGCCTCGTACGAGCAGTACTTC.

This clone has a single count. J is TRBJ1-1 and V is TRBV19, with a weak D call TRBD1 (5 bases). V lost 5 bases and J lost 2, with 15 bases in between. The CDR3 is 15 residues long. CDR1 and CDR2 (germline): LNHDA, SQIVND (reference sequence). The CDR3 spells CASSAPGTPNTEAFF. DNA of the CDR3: TGTGCCAGTAGTGCCCCCGGGACTCCCAACACTGAAGCTTTCTTT.

CDR3 sequence reads: CASSSPNTPGLVTF. CDR3 bases: TGTGCCAGCAGCTCCCCCAATACGCCCGGGCTAGTCACCTTC. The chain uses TRBV7-2 and TRBJ1-2; no clear D. The length of the CDR3 is 14 residues. The V gene lost 4 bases and the J gene lost 13 bases, with 22 bases spanning the gap. Germline V CDR1 and CDR2: SGHTA, FQGNSA.

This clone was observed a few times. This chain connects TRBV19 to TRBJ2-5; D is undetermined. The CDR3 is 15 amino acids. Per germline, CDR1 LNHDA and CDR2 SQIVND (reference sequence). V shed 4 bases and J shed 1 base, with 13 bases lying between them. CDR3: CASSRADLAQETQYF. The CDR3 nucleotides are TGTGCCAGTAGTAGGGCGGACCTTGCCCAAGAGACCCAGTACTTC.

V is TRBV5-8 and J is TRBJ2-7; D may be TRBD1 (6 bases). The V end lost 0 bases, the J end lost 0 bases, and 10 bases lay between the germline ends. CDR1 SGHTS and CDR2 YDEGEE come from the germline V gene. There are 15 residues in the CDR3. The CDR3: CASSLGQGSSYEQYF. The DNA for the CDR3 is TGTGCCAGCAGCTTGGGGCAGGGGAGCTCCTACGAGCAGTACTTC.

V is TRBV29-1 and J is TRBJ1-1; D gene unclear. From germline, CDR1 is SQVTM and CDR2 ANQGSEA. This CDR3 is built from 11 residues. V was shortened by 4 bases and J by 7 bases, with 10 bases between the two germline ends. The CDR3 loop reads CSVVISIEAFF. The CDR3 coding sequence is TGCAGCGTTGTGATCTCGATTGAAGCTTTCTTT.

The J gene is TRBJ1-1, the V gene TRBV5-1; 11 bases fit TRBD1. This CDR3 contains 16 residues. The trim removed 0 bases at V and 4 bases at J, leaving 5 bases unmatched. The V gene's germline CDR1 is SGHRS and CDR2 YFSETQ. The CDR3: CASSLAGQGASTEAFF. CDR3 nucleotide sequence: TGCGCCAGCAGCTTGGCTGGACAGGGGGCCAGCACTGAAGCTTTCTTT.

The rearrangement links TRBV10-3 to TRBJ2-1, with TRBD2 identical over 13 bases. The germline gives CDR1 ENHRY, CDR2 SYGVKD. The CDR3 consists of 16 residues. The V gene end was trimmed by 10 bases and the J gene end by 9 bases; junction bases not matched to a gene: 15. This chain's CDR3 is CATTYDGLAGAGEQFF. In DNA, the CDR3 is TGTGCCACAACATACGACGGACTAGCGGGGGCGGGTGAGCAGTTCTTC.

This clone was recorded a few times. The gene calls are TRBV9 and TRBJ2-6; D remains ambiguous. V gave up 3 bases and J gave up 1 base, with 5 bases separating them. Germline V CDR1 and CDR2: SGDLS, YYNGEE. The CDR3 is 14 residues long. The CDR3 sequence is CASSENSGANVLTF. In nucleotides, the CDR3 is TGTGCCAGCAGCGAAAATTCTGGGGCCAACGTCCTGACTTTC.

CDR3 region: CASSLPPSRNSPLHF. For the CDR3, the DNA is TGTGCCAGCAGCCTCCCCCCCTCCAGGAATTCACCCCTCCACTTT. The J gene is TRBJ1-6, the V gene TRBV6-5; no firm D call. The CDR3 totals 15 residues. CDR1 and CDR2 (germline): MNHEY, SVGAGI. Between the trimmed V and J ends, which lost 6 bases and 7 bases, there was a span of 16 bases.

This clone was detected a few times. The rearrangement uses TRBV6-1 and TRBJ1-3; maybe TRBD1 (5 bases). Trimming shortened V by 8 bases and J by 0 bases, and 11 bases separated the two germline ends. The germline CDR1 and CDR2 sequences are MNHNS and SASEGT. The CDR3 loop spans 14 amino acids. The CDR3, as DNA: TGTGCCAGCCAGGGAGCTCTCTCTGGAAACACCATATATTTT. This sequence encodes CASQGALSGNTIYF.